This T cell receptor beta chain is drawn from a study of T cell responses to AZD1222 COVID-19 vaccine. This clone was detected once. What it recognizes is unknown. Study results and caveats: Along spike, vaccine-associated CD4 TCRs were found throughout, with dominance at 160-218 and 743-854. Donors, mostly white British, included more females; clonal diversity was possibly underestimated.

Assay: immunoSEQ multiplex PCR; the TCRdb copy retains only in-frame clones and omits some. The top ten hold about 7.1% of the sample, which has 100,000 to 150,000 clones, roughly 90% seen once. V lost 5 bases, J lost 7 bases, and 8 bases lay in between. CDR3 length equals 11 residues. Both about-4-week and about-12-week second-dose recipients were combined. This material consisted of peripheral blood, taken 28 days after the second AZD1222 dose. V is TRBV12-3 or TRBV12-4 and J is TRBJ1-2, with a possible D match to TRBD1 (6 bases). The TCR originated in an adult who received the AZD1222 COVID-19 vaccine. The CDR3 DNA reads TGTGCCAGCAGTACAGGGTCTGGCTACACCTTC. Translation gives CASSTGSGYTF.